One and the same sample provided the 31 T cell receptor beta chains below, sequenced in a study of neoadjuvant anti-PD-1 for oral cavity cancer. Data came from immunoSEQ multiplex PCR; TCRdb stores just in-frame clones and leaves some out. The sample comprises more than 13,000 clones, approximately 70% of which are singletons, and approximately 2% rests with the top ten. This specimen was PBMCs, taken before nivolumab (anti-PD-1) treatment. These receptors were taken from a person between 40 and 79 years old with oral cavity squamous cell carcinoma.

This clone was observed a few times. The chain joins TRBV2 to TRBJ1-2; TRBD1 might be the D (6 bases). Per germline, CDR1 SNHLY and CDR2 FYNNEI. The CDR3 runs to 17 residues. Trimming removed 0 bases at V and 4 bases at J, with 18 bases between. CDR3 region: CASSEAQGKWALYGYTF. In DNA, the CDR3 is TGTGCCAGCAGTGAAGCGCAGGGGAAATGGGCGCTCTATGGCTACACCTTC.

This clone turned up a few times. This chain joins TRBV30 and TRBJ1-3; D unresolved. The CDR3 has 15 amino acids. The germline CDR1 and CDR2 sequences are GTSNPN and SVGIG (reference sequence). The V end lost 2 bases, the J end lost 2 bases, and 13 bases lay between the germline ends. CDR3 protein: CAWSPIGSPGNTIYF. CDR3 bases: TGTGCCTGGAGTCCTATCGGCTCACCTGGAAACACCATATATTTT.

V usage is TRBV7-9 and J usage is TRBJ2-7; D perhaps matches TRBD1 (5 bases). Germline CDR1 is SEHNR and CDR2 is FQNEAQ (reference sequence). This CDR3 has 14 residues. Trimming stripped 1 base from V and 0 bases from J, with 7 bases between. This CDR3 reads CASSLVGASYEQYF. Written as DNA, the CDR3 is TGTGCCAGCAGCTTAGTAGGGGCCTCCTACGAGCAGTACTTC. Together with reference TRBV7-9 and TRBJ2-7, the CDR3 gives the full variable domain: DTGVSQNPRHKITKRGQNVTFRCDPISEHNRLYWYRQTLGQGPEFLTYFQNEAQLEKSRLLSDRFSAERPKGSFSTLEIQRTEQGDSAMYLCASSLVGASYEQYFGPGTRLTVT.

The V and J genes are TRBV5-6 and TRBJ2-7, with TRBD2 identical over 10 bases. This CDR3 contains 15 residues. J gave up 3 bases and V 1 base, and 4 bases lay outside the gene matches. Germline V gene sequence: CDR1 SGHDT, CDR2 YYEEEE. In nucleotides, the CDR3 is TGTGCCAGCAGCTTGACTAGCGGGGCGATCTACGAGCAGTACTTC. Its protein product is CASSLTSGAIYEQYF.

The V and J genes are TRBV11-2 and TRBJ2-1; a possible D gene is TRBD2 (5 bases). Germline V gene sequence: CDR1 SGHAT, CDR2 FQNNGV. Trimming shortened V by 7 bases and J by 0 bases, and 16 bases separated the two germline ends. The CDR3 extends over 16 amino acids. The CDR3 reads CASTLFKGSSYNEQFF. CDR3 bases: TGTGCCAGCACCCTCTTTAAAGGGAGCTCCTACAATGAGCAGTTCTTC.

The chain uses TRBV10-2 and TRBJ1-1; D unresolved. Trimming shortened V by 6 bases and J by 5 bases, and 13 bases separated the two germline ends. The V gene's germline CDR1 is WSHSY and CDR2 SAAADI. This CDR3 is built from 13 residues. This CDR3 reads CASSLGTGTEAFF. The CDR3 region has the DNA TGCGCCAGCAGCCTCGGCACTGGGACTGAAGCTTTCTTT.

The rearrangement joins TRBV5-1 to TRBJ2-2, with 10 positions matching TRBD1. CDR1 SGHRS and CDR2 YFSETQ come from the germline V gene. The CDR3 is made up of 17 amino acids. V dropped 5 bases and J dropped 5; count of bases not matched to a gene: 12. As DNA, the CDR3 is TGCGCCAGCAGTCCTCCGGGACAGGGGTGGAAAACCGGGGAGCTGTTTTTT. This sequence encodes CASSPPGQGWKTGELFF.

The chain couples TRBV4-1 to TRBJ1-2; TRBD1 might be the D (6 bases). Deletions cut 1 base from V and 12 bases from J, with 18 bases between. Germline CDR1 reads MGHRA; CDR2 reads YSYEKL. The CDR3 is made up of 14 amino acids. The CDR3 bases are TGCGCCAGCAGCCAAGGTCAGGGGCAGGGGATCAACACCTTC. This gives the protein CASSQGQGQGINTF.

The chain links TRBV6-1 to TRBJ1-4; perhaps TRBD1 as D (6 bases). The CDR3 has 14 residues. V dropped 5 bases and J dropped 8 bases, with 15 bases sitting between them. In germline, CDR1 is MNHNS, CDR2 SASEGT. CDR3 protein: CASSSGGSGEKLFF. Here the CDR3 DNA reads TGTGCCAGCAGTTCCGGGGGCTCGGGAGAAAAACTGTTTTTT.

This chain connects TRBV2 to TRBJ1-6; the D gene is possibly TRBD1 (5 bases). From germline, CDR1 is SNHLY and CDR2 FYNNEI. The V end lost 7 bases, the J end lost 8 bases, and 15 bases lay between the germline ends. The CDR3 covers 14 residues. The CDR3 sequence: CASTRDFGDSPLHF. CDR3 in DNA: TGTGCCAGCACTCGGGACTTTGGGGATTCACCCCTCCACTTT.

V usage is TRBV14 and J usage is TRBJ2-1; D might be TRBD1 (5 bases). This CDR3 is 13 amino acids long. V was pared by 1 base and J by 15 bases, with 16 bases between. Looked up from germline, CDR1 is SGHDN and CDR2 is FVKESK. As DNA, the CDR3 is TGTGCCAGCAGCCAAGTCAGGGCTGGGCCTTGGTTCTTC. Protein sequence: CASSQVRAGPWFF.

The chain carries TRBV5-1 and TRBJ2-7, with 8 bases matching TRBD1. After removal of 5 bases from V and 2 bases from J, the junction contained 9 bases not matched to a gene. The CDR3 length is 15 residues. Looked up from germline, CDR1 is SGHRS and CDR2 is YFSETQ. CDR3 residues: CASRAGTGSTYEQYF. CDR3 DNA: TGCGCCAGCAGGGCCGGGACAGGATCCACCTACGAGCAGTACTTC.

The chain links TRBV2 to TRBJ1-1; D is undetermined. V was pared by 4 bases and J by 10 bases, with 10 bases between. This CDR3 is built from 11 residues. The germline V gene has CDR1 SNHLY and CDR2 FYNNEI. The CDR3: CASSGGQSAFF. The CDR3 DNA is TGTGCCAGCAGTGGAGGGCAGTCAGCTTTCTTT.

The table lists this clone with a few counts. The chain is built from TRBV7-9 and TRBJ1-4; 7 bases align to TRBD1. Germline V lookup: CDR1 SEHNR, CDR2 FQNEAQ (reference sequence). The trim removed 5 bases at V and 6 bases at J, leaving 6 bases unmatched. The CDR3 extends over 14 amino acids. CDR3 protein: CASSPTGKDEKLFF. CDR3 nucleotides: TGTGCCAGCAGCCCGACAGGGAAAGATGAAAAACTGTTTTTT.

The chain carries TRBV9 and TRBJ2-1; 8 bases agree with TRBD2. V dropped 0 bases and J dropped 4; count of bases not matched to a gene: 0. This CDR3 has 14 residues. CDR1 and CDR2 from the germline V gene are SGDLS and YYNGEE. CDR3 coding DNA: TGTGCCAGCAGCGTAGTAGCGGGGTACAATGAGCAGTTCTTC. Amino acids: CASSVVAGYNEQFF. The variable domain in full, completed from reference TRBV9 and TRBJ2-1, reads DSGVTQTPKHLITATGQRVTLRCSPRSGDLSVYWYQQSLDQGLQFLIQYYNGEERAKGNILERFSAQQFPDLHSELNLSSLELGDSALYFCASSVVAGYNEQFFGPGTRLTVL.

CDR3 amino acids: CASSPYREKYEKLFF. Here the CDR3 DNA reads TGCGCCAGCAGCCCGTACAGGGAAAAGTATGAAAAACTGTTTTTT. This sequence joins TRBV5-1 and TRBJ1-4; a possible D gene is TRBD1 (6 bases). The CDR3 covers 15 residues. Trimming removed 4 bases at V and 6 bases at J, with 16 bases between. CDR1 is SGHRS and CDR2 is YFSETQ in the germline V gene.

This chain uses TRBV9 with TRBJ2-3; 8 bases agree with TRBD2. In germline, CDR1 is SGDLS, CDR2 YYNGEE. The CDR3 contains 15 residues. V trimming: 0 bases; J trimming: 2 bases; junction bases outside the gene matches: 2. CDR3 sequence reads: CASSVARGDTDTQYF. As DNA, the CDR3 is TGTGCCAGCAGCGTAGCGCGGGGGGACACAGATACGCAGTATTTT.

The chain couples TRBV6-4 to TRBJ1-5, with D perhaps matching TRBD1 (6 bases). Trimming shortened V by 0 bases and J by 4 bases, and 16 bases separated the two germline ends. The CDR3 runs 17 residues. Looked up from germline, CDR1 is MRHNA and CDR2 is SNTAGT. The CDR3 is CASSDSCRNRENQPQHF. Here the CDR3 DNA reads TGTGCCAGCAGTGACTCATGCCGGAACAGGGAAAATCAGCCCCAGCATTTT.

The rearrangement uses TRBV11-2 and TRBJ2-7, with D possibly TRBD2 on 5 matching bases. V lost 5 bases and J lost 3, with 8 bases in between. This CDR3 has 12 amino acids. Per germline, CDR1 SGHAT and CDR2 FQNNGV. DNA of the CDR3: TGTGCCAGCAGCCCTGCGGGCTACGAGCAGTACTTC. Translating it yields CASSPAGYEQYF.

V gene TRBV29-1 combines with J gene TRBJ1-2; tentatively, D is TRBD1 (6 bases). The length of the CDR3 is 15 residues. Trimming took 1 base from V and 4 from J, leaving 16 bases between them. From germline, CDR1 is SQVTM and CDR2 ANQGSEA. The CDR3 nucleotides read TGCAGCGTTGAAGGTGTTACAGGGCAGGGCTATGGCTACACCTTC. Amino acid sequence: CSVEGVTGQGYGYTF.

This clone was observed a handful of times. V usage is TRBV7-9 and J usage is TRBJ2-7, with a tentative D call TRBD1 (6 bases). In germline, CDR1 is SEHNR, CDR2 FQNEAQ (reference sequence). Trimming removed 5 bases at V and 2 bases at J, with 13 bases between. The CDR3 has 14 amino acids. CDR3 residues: CASSPDSNPYEQYF. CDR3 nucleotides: TGTGCCAGCAGCCCGGACAGTAATCCCTACGAGCAGTACTTC.

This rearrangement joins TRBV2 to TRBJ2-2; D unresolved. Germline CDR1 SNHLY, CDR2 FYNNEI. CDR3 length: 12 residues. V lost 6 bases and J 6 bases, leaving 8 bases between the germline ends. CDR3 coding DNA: TGTGCCAGCAGCACCTTAGCCGGGGAGCTGTTTTTT. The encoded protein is CASSTLAGELFF.

As DNA, the CDR3 is TGTGCCAGCTTACCCCGGGGCCTTAATGAAAAACTGTTTTTT. It codes for CASLPRGLNEKLFF. The rearrangement links TRBV7-9 to TRBJ1-4; D perhaps matches TRBD1 (5 bases). CDR3 size: 14 residues. Germline CDR1 is SEHNR and CDR2 is FQNEAQ (reference sequence). The V end was cut by 8 bases, the J end by 4 bases, with 14 bases between.

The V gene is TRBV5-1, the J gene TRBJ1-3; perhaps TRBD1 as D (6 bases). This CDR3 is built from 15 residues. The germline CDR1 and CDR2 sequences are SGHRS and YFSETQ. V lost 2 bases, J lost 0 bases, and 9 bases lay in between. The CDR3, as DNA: TGCGCCAGCAGCTTAGGACAGATCTCTGGAAACACCATATATTTT. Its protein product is CASSLGQISGNTIYF. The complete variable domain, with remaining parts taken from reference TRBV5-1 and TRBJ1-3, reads KAGVTQTPRYLIKTRGQQVTLSCSPISGHRSVSWYQQTPGQGLQFLFEYFSETQRNKGNFPGRFSGRQFSNSRSEMNVSTLELGDSALYLCASSLGQISGNTIYFGEGSWLTVV.

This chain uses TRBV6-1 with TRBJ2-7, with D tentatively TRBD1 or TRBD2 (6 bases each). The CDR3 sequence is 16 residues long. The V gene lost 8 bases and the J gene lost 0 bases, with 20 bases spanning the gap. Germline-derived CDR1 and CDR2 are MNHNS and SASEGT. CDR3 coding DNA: TGTGCCAGCCGTGGAGTGATGGGGGGCCTCTCCTACGAGCAGTACTTC. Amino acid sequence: CASRGVMGGLSYEQYF.

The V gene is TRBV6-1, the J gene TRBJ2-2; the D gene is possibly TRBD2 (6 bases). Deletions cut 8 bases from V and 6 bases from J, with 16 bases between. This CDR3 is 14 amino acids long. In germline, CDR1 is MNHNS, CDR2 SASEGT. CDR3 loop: CASRAPRDSGELFF. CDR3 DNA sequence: TGTGCCAGCCGGGCACCGCGGGATTCCGGGGAGCTGTTTTTT.

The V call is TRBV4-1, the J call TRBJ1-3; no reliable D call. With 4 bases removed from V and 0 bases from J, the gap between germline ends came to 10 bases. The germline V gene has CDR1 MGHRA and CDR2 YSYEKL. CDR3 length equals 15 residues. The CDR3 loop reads CASSPSIISGNTIYF. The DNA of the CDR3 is TGCGCCAGCAGCCCCAGTATTATCTCTGGAAACACCATATATTTT.

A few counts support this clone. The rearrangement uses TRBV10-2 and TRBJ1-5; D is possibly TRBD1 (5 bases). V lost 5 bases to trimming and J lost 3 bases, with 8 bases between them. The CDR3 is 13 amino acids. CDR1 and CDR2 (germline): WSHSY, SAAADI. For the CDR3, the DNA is TGCGCCAGCAGTACAGGTTACAATCAGCCCCAGCATTTT. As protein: CASSTGYNQPQHF.

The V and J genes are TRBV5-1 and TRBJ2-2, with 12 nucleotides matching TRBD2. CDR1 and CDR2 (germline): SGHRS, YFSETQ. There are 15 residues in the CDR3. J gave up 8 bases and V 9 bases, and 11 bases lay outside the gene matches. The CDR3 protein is CATQKGLAGTGELFF. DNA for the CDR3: TGCGCCACCCAAAAAGGACTAGCGGGAACTGGGGAGCTGTTTTTT. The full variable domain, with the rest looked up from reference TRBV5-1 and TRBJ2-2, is KAGVTQTPRYLIKTRGQQVTLSCSPISGHRSVSWYQQTPGQGLQFLFEYFSETQRNKGNFPGRFSGRQFSNSRSEMNVSTLELGDSALYLCATQKGLAGTGELFFGEGSRLTVL.

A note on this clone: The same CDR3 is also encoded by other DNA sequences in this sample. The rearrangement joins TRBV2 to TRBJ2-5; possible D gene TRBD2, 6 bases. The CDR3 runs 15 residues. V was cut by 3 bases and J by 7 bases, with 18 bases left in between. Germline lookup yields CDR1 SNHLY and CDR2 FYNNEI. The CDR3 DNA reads TGTGCCAGCAGTGACGGCGGCGGGGCGGGACGGACCCAGTACTTC. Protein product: CASSDGGGAGRTQYF.

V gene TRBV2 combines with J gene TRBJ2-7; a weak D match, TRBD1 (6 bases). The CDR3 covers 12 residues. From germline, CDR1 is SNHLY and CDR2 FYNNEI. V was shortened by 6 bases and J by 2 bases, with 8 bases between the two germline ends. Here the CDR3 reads CASRWTAYEQYF. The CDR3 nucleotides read TGTGCCAGCAGATGGACAGCCTACGAGCAGTACTTC. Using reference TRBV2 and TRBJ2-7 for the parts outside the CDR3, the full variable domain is EPEVTQTPSHQVTQMGQEVILRCVPISNHLYFYWYRQILGQKVEFLVSFYNNEISEKSEIFDDQFSVERPDGSNFTLKIRSTKLEDSAMYFCASRWTAYEQYFGPGTRLTVT.